This T cell receptor beta chain comes out of a study of T cells in Graves' hyperthyroidism and ophthalmopathy. The CDR3 runs 13 residues. CDR1 is SGHTA, CDR2 FQGTGA, per germline. V lost 2 bases and J lost 5, with 9 bases in between. Authors of the study amplified TCR beta CDR3 regions from RNA transcripts. A first-round RT-PCR of the TCR CDR3 used the HTBI primer set. TCRdb ran MiXCR on the multiplex PCR reads and lists one entry per CDR3 protein. Of about 520,000 distinct CDR3 sequences in the sample, less than 25% were seen once. Points on this clonotype: Its antigen is undetermined.

Study-level results: Most thyroid clonotypes that were expanded above 0.001 also turned up in blood.

Sequencing was done on a sample of blood. The source is a woman between 25 and 40 years old with Graves' ophthalmopathy. The chain uses TRBV7-3 and TRBJ2-5, with D hard to call. In DNA form, the CDR3 reads TGTGCCAGCAGCTTAGCTAGTCTGGAGACCCAGTACTTC. This translates into CASSLASLETQYF.